Reported below is one T cell receptor beta chain. At the DNA level, this CDR3 is encoded by other sequences in the same sample as well. The entry originates in a study of cytomegalovirus exposure and HLA in healthy donors. Clones were read by immunoSEQ multiplex PCR, and TCRdb kept only the in-frame ones, dropping some. The sample has 200,000 to 250,000 clones, around 87% seen once. The sequence came from a woman between 18 and 29 years old in good health and CMV-seropositive. Sequenced sample: PBMCs.

CDR3 amino acids: CASSASGGYNEQFF. CDR3 nucleotide sequence: TGCGCCAGCAGTGCTAGCGGGGGGTACAATGAGCAGTTCTTC. The chain joins TRBV5-1 to TRBJ2-1, with 11 positions matching TRBD2. V dropped 5 bases and J dropped 4; count of bases not matched to a gene: 2. The length of the CDR3 is 14 residues. Germline loops: CDR1 SGHRS, CDR2 YFSETQ.